This TCR beta chain originates from a study of T cell responses to AZD1222 COVID-19 vaccine. V was shortened by 4 bases and J by 0 bases, with 13 bases between the two germline ends. CDR1 SNHLY and CDR2 FYNNEI come from the germline V gene. CDR3 length: 16 amino acids. The repertoire was sequenced with immunoSEQ multiplex PCR; TCRdb's copy has only in-frame clones and lacks some. The data show 100,000 to 150,000 clones, 80% to 90% seen once. The source of this sequence is an adult in good health. The chain joins TRBV2 to TRBJ2-1, with D unclear. Sequenced here: peripheral blood, sampled on day 0 of AZD1222 vaccination. CDR3 nucleotide sequence: TGTGCCAGCAGTGCATGGGCCCGGAGCTCCTACAATGAGCAGTTCTTC. Translated, it gives CASSAWARSSYNEQFF.